The clone carrying this T cell receptor (beta chain) was seen a few times. Its specificity is not known. TCRdb reprocessed the 5' RACE reads with MiXCR, giving one entry per CDR3 protein. This sample has a few hundred thousand distinct CDR3 sequences; about 9% occur once, and the top ten carry 2.5% to 3.5%. The sample comes from a study of identical twins. Study results and limitations: Those out-of-frame alpha sequences shared by twins showed an excess of low generation probability. These conclusions were based on statistical analysis (cross-sectional, not following the same donors).

The CDR3 covers 13 residues. Deletions cut 2 bases from V and 5 bases from J, with 8 bases between. CDR1 MNHEY and CDR2 SVGAGI come from the germline V gene. Everyone who donated was a healthy Caucasian. This same sample was also taken into another study, of yellow fever vaccine responses in identical twins. That study adds: Twins' vaccine T cell response reportedly seemed partly convergent, partly personalized.

The TCR originated in a woman aged 18-30 years in good health. Sequenced input: CD8+ T cells sorted from blood. The chain carries TRBV6-5 and TRBJ2-3; D remains ambiguous. The chain's CDR3 is CASSYVGGDTQYF. The CDR3 nucleotides are TGTGCCAGCAGTTACGTTGGTGGAGATACGCAGTATTTT.